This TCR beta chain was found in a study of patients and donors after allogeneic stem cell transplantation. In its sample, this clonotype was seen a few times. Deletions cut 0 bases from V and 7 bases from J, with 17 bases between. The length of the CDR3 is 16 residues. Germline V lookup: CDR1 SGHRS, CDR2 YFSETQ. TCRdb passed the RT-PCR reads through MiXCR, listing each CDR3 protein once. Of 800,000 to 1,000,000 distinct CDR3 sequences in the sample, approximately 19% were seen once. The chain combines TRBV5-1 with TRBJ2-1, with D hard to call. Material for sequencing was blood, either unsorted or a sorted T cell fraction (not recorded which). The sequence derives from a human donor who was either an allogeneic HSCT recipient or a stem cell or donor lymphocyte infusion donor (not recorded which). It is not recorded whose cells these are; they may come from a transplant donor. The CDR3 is CASSLAGPPSGNEQFF. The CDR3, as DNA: TGCGCCAGCAGCTTGGCCGGTCCCCCGAGTGGTAATGAGCAGTTCTTC.